This is a list of T cell receptor beta chains from one sample in a study of CD8 T cells in Susac syndrome. MiXCR was run by TCRdb on the immunoSEQ multiplex PCR reads, yielding one entry per CDR3 protein. The top ten hold about 0.15% of the sample, which has approximately 190,000 distinct CDR3 sequences, approximately 95% seen once. Sequencing was carried out using CD8+ T cells from PBMCs. All receptors come from a human donor with Susac syndrome. Both conserved end residues are part of each CDR3. D genes are given only for firm matches. A clone size is listed for some rows: how often the clone was seen (once, few, many), or a class if it is expanded.

J: TRBJ2-5
size: -
V: TRBV12-3/TRBV12-4
D: -
DNA: TGTGCCAGCAGTAGCACACCAGGGGACGAAGCTAGGTTCCAGTACTTC
CDR3: CASSSTPGDEARFQYF

J: TRBJ1-3
size: -
V: TRBV9
D: -
DNA: TGTGCCAGCAGCCCCTGGCCCTCTGGAAACACCATATATTTT
CDR3: CASSPWPSGNTIYF

J: TRBJ2-7
size: -
V: TRBV30
D: TRBD2
DNA: TGTGCCTGGAGTCGGATTAGCGGGGACGAGCAGTACTTC
CDR3: CAWSRISGDEQYF

J: TRBJ2-3
size: -
V: TRBV9
D: TRBD1
DNA: TGTGCCAGCAGAGCACAGGGGGCAGATACGCAGTATTTT
CDR3: CASRAQGADTQYF

J: TRBJ1-4
size: -
V: TRBV2
D: -
DNA: TGTGCCAGCAGTGTGGGGGACAACGGGAATGAAAAACTGTTTTTT
CDR3: CASSVGDNGNEKLFF

J: TRBJ2-7
size: -
V: TRBV27
D: -
DNA: TGTGCCAGCAGTTTAGGGGGGAAACCCTACGAGCAGTACTTC
CDR3: CASSLGGKPYEQYF

J: TRBJ2-1
size: -
V: TRBV29-1
D: -
DNA: TGCAGCGTTGAAGATTTAGGGGTTGGGTCCTACAATGAGCAGTTCTTC
CDR3: CSVEDLGVGSYNEQFF

J: TRBJ2-5
size: -
V: TRBV10-3
D: TRBD1
DNA: TGTGCCATCAGTTCAGGGGGCCTGGGGGAGACCCAGTACTTC
CDR3: CAISSGGLGETQYF

J: TRBJ2-6
size: once
V: TRBV19
D: -
DNA: TGTGCCAGTAGAGAAGGGGCCAACGTCCTGACTTTC
CDR3: CASREGANVLTF

J: TRBJ1-2
size: -
V: TRBV4-1
D: TRBD1
DNA: TGCGCCAGCAGCCAAGCACTGACAGGGCCTATGGGTGGCTACACCTTC
CDR3: CASSQALTGPMGGYTF

J: TRBJ1-2
size: -
V: TRBV30
D: TRBD1
DNA: TGTGCCGAGGGACAGGGGTTACACTATGGCTACACCTTC
CDR3: CAEGQGLHYGYTF

J: TRBJ2-2
size: -
V: TRBV9
D: TRBD2
DNA: TGTGCCAGCAGCGCGCGTGAGCGGGGGACGAACACCGGGGAGCTGTTTTTT
CDR3: CASSARERGTNTGELFF

J: TRBJ1-5
size: -
V: TRBV5-4
D: -
DNA: TGTGCCAGCAGGACGAGGGGCCCTAATCAGCCCCAGCATTTT
CDR3: CASRTRGPNQPQHF

J: TRBJ2-6
size: -
V: TRBV7-8
D: TRBD1
DNA: TGTGCCAGCAGTTACCGACAGGGGTTAAAACCTGGGGCCAACGTCCTGACTTTC
CDR3: CASSYRQGLKPGANVLTF

J: TRBJ2-2
size: -
V: TRBV4-1
D: -
DNA: TGCGCCAGCAGCCAAGGGCCGGCAACCGGGGAGCTGTTTTTT
CDR3: CASSQGPATGELFF

J: TRBJ1-1
size: -
V: TRBV15
D: -
DNA: TGTGCCACCAGCAGAGATCAACGAGGGTATGAAGCTTTCTTT
CDR3: CATSRDQRGYEAFF

J: TRBJ2-6
size: -
V: TRBV7-3
D: TRBD1
DNA: TGTGCCAGCAGCTTAGTGATGACAGGGCCTGGGGCCAACGTCCTGACTTTC
CDR3: CASSLVMTGPGANVLTF

J: TRBJ2-3
size: -
V: TRBV28
D: TRBD2
DNA: TGTGCCAGCAGTTCGGATAGACTAGCGCTAAGCACAGATACGCAGTATTTT
CDR3: CASSSDRLALSTDTQYF

J: TRBJ1-5
size: -
V: TRBV15
D: TRBD1
DNA: TGTGCCACCAGCAGAGGACAGGGTAAGGGTCAGCCCCAGCATTTT
CDR3: CATSRGQGKGQPQHF

J: TRBJ2-7
size: -
V: TRBV28
D: TRBD1
DNA: TGTGCCAGCAGTCTCCGACAGGGGTTCTCCTACGAGCAGTACTTC
CDR3: CASSLRQGFSYEQYF

J: TRBJ1-5
size: -
V: TRBV2
D: TRBD1
DNA: TGTGCCAGCAGTGAACAGGGGGCGGATCAGCCCCAGCATTTT
CDR3: CASSEQGADQPQHF

J: TRBJ2-7
size: -
V: TRBV1
D: -
DNA: TGCACCAGCAGCCAAGTCAAGACTAGCGGGAGTTGGTACGAGCAGTACTTC
CDR3: CTSSQVKTSGSWYEQYF

J: TRBJ1-1
size: -
V: TRBV4-1
D: TRBD1
DNA: TGCGCCAGCAGCGTCCGACAGGGGGGTGGAACTGAAGCTTTCTTT
CDR3: CASSVRQGGGTEAFF

J: TRBJ2-1
size: -
V: TRBV6-5
D: -
DNA: TGTGCCAGCGGGACCGGACGTGGGTATGAGCAGTTCTTC
CDR3: CASGTGRGYEQFF

J: TRBJ1-5
size: -
V: TRBV13
D: -
DNA: TGTGCCAGCAGCTTATCGAGCAGGGGTGGCAATCAGCCCCAGCATTTT
CDR3: CASSLSSRGGNQPQHF

J: TRBJ1-2
size: -
V: TRBV20-1
D: TRBD1
DNA: TGCAGTGCGAAGGAGCTGGGCGCAGGGGGAGGTGGCTACACCTTC
CDR3: CSAKELGAGGGGYTF

J: TRBJ2-7
size: -
V: TRBV6-2/TRBV6-3
D: -
DNA: TGTGCCAGCAGCCGAAGTCTAGTGGCCTACGAGCAGTACTTC
CDR3: CASSRSLVAYEQYF

J: TRBJ2-7
size: -
V: TRBV6-1
D: -
DNA: TGTGCCAGCAGTCGGACAGATGAGTACGAGCAGTACTTC
CDR3: CASSRTDEYEQYF

J: TRBJ2-7
size: -
V: TRBV29-1
D: -
DNA: TGCAGCGTAGAGAAAAAGGACAAGAACGAGCAGTACTTC
CDR3: CSVEKKDKNEQYF

J: TRBJ2-1
size: -
V: TRBV19
D: TRBD1
DNA: TGTGCCAGTAGCTCCGGGACAGGGAGCTACAATGAGCAGTTCTTC
CDR3: CASSSGTGSYNEQFF

J: TRBJ2-4
size: -
V: TRBV12-3/TRBV12-4
D: -
DNA: TGTGCCAGCAGTCCCGACATCCTCCGGGGGGCCGCCAAAAACATTCAGTACTTC
CDR3: CASSPDILRGAAKNIQYF

J: TRBJ2-7
size: -
V: TRBV9
D: -
DNA: TGTGCCAGCAGCGGGTGGACCTCGGAGCAGTACTTC
CDR3: CASSGWTSEQYF

J: TRBJ2-5
size: -
V: TRBV7-8
D: TRBD1
DNA: TGTGCCAGCAGCCTGACAGGGAAAGAGACCCAGTACTTC
CDR3: CASSLTGKETQYF

J: TRBJ2-1
size: few
V: TRBV7-9
D: TRBD1
DNA: TGTGCCAGCAGTCCTCAGGGGGCATCCTACAATGAGCAGTTCTTC
CDR3: CASSPQGASYNEQFF

J: TRBJ2-1
size: -
V: TRBV15
D: TRBD1
DNA: TGTGCCACCAGCGGGGACAGGGGGCACAATGAGCAGTTCTTC
CDR3: CATSGDRGHNEQFF

J: TRBJ2-7
size: -
V: TRBV12-5
D: -
DNA: TGTGCTAGTGGTTTGGTAATACTACAGGGTGAGGAGAACGAGCAGTACTTC
CDR3: CASGLVILQGEENEQYF

J: TRBJ2-1
size: -
V: TRBV7-9
D: TRBD2
DNA: TGTGCCAGCAGCTTAGAACTAGCGGGGGAACGGCAGTTCTTC
CDR3: CASSLELAGERQFF

J: TRBJ1-1
size: -
V: TRBV3-1
D: -
DNA: TGTGCCAGCAGCCAAGAGCGAGGAGGGGTGCGGTTGAACACTGAAGCTTTCTTT
CDR3: CASSQERGGVRLNTEAFF

J: TRBJ1-2
size: -
V: TRBV3-1
D: -
DNA: TGTGCCAGCAGCTACGACAGGAATGGCTACACCTTC
CDR3: CASSYDRNGYTF

J: TRBJ2-3
size: -
V: TRBV20-1
D: TRBD1
DNA: TGCAGTGCTAGAGATATGGGACAGTGGGCAGATACGCAGTATTTT
CDR3: CSARDMGQWADTQYF

J: TRBJ2-1
size: -
V: TRBV29-1
D: -
DNA: TGCAGCGTTGACCGGGTGGTTGTGGGGCACTACAATGAGCAGTTCTTC
CDR3: CSVDRVVVGHYNEQFF

J: TRBJ2-7
size: -
V: TRBV28
D: TRBD1
DNA: TGTGCCAGCAGTCCCCCGACCCGGACAGGGTACTACGAGCAGTACTTC
CDR3: CASSPPTRTGYYEQYF

J: TRBJ2-1
size: -
V: TRBV19
D: TRBD1
DNA: TGTGCCAGTAGTAGAACAGGGGGTTACAATGAGCAGTTCTTC
CDR3: CASSRTGGYNEQFF

J: TRBJ1-1
size: -
V: TRBV20-1
D: TRBD1
DNA: TGCAGCTCCTTTCCCGGGACAGGGTCTTTGGCTTTCTTT
CDR3: CSSFPGTGSLAFF

J: TRBJ1-5
size: -
V: TRBV18
D: TRBD1
DNA: TGTGCCAGCTCACCAAGACAGGGCGATCAGCCCCAGCATTTT
CDR3: CASSPRQGDQPQHF

J: TRBJ1-1
size: -
V: TRBV5-1
D: TRBD1
DNA: TGCGCCAGCAGCCCGCCAGACAGGGCATGGACTGAAGCTTTCTTT
CDR3: CASSPPDRAWTEAFF

J: TRBJ2-7
size: -
V: TRBV6-5
D: TRBD2
DNA: TGTGCCAGCAGTTACAGCGATAGCGGGGGGGTAGAGTCCTACGAGCAGTACTTC
CDR3: CASSYSDSGGVESYEQYF

J: TRBJ2-5
size: -
V: TRBV20-1
D: -
DNA: TGCAGTGCTAGAGATCCCTCACCCTGGACGGAGACCCAGTACTTC
CDR3: CSARDPSPWTETQYF

J: TRBJ2-1
size: -
V: TRBV7-9
D: TRBD2
DNA: TGTGCCAGCAGCTGGGGGACTAGAAGGAAATACAATGAGCAGTTCTTC
CDR3: CASSWGTRRKYNEQFF

J: TRBJ2-1
size: -
V: TRBV9
D: TRBD1
DNA: TGTGCCAGCAGCGCCGGGACAGGGTGGTACAATGAGCAGTTCTTC
CDR3: CASSAGTGWYNEQFF

J: TRBJ1-4
size: -
V: TRBV7-2
D: -
DNA: TGTGCCAGCAGCTTACAGGCCCAAGGACGGGAAAAACTGTTTTTT
CDR3: CASSLQAQGREKLFF

J: TRBJ2-1
size: -
V: TRBV13
D: TRBD2
DNA: TGTGCCAGCAGCGCACTAGCGGGGACCTTAAATGAGCAGTTCTTC
CDR3: CASSALAGTLNEQFF

J: TRBJ2-7
size: -
V: TRBV20-1
D: -
DNA: TGCAGTGCTCACCTACCTACAGATCCCTACGAGCAGTACTTC
CDR3: CSAHLPTDPYEQYF

J: TRBJ2-7
size: few
V: TRBV4-1
D: TRBD2
DNA: TGCGCCAGCAGCCAAGTCGCGGGGGGCTACGAGCAGTACTTC
CDR3: CASSQVAGGYEQYF

J: TRBJ1-2
size: -
V: TRBV9
D: -
DNA: TGTGCCAGCAGCGTATCAGGGGTCGAGCTCTATGGCTACACCTTC
CDR3: CASSVSGVELYGYTF

J: TRBJ2-1
size: -
V: TRBV9
D: -
DNA: TGTGCCAGCAGCGTAGGGGACGGCAATGAGCAGTTCTTC
CDR3: CASSVGDGNEQFF

J: TRBJ2-7
size: -
V: TRBV9
D: TRBD2
DNA: TGTGCCAGCAGCGTAGGTAGCGGGGGCTACGAGCAGTACTTC
CDR3: CASSVGSGGYEQYF